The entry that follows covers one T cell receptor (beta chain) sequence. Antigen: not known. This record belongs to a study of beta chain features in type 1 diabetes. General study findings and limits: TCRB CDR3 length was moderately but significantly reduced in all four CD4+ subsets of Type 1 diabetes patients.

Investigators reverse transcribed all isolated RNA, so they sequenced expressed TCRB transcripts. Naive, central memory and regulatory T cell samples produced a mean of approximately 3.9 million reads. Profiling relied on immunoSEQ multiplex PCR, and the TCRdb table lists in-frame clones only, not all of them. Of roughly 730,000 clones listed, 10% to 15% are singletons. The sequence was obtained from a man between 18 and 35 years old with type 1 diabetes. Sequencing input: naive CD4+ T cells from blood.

The CDR3 region has the DNA TGTGCCTGGAGTCTAGACACCTCAGGGCCCCAGCATTTT. It encodes CAWSLDTSGPQHF. V and J are TRBV30 and TRBJ1-5; D gene uncertain. Germline V gene data show CDR1 as GTSNPN and CDR2 as SVGIG (reference sequence). This CDR3 region has 13 residues. V was clipped by 2 bases and J by 9 bases, with 14 bases between them.